The 29 T cell receptor beta chains below were found in one sample sequenced in a study of beta chain features in type 1 diabetes. Expressed TCRB transcripts were sequenced because the entire RNA isolate underwent reverse transcription. Only in-frame clones appear in the TCRdb table, and some are missing; sequencing was by immunoSEQ multiplex PCR. The sample yields 900,000 or so clones, 17% seen once. The material sequenced was naive CD4+ T cells from blood. The receptors come from a woman between 18 and 29 years old in good health.

CDR3 amino acids: CAVHSGTYNEQFF. CDR3 nucleotides: TGTGCCGTACATAGCGGGACGTACAATGAGCAGTTCTTC. V is TRBV10-3 and J is TRBJ2-1; TRBD2 aligns across 8 bases. Germline loops: CDR1 ENHRY, CDR2 SYGVKD. The CDR3 runs to 13 residues. The junction had 7 bases not matched to a gene; V was cut back by 11 bases and J by 4 bases.

This chain uses TRBV9 with TRBJ2-3, with 7 bases aligning to TRBD2. The CDR3 covers 16 residues. Germline V lookup: CDR1 SGDLS, CDR2 YYNGEE. With V trimmed by 0 bases and J by 1 base, 5 bases remained unmatched. Written as DNA, the CDR3 is TGTGCCAGCAGCGTAGGAGGGAGGGCCCGCACAGATACGCAGTATTTT. This encodes CASSVGGRARTDTQYF.

This clone was counted only a few times. This chain joins TRBV11-2 and TRBJ2-2, with D possibly TRBD1 on 6 matching bases. Between the trimmed V and J ends, which lost 2 bases and 0 bases, there was a span of 10 bases. The CDR3 totals 16 residues. Germline V gene sequence: CDR1 SGHAT, CDR2 FQNNGV. CDR3 nucleotides: TGTGCCAGCAGCTTATTTGCAGGGGCGAACACCGGGGAGCTGTTTTTT. Its translation: CASSLFAGANTGELFF. The whole variable domain, filled in from reference TRBV11-2 and TRBJ2-2, reads EAGVAQSPRYKIIEKRQSVAFWCNPISGHATLYWYQQILGQGPKLLIQFQNNGVVDDSQLPKDRFSAERLKGVDSTLKIQPAKLEDSAVYLCASSLFAGANTGELFFGEGSRLTVL.

This rearrangement joins TRBV4-3 to TRBJ2-1; a possible D gene is TRBD2 (7 bases). CDR1 is LGHNA and CDR2 is YSLEER in the germline V gene. The CDR3 is made up of 16 amino acids. Trimming took off 3 bases at V and 7 bases at J, with 19 bases between the two ends. The CDR3 DNA reads as TGCGCCAGCAGCCAGGGGGGCGGGGAGGGGTGGAATGAGCAGTTCTTC. This translates into CASSQGGGEGWNEQFF.

V and J are TRBV7-3 and TRBJ2-2, with 7 bases matching TRBD2. V dropped 5 bases and J dropped 4; count of bases not matched to a gene: 7. The CDR3 length is 15 residues. Germline V gene sequence: CDR1 SGHTA, CDR2 FQGTGA. In DNA, the CDR3 is TGTGCCAGCAGCGCCCAGGGACTACCCACCGGGGAGCTGTTTTTT. Encoded protein: CASSAQGLPTGELFF.

Only a few counts were recorded for this clone. CDR3 in DNA: TGCGCCAGCAGCCAAGGAGTGGCTCGTGCTAGCACAGATACGCAGTATTTT. Amino acid sequence: CASSQGVARASTDTQYF. The V call is TRBV4-3, the J call TRBJ2-3; D is unclear. V was pared by 1 base and J by 0 bases, with 14 bases between. The CDR3 contains 17 residues. Germline V gene sequence: CDR1 LGHNA, CDR2 YSLEER.

This chain links TRBV20-1 with TRBJ1-1, with 8 bases matching TRBD1. The V gene's germline CDR1 is DFQATT and CDR2 SNEGSKA (reference sequence). This CDR3 comprises 11 residues. V lost 5 bases to trimming and J lost 13 bases; unmatched junction nucleotides: 9. The DNA for the CDR3 is TGCAGTGCTCAGAGGTGGACAGGGTGTTTCTTT. Protein sequence: CSAQRWTGCFF.

The chain has TRBV6-6 and TRBJ1-3; D possibly corresponds to TRBD1 (6 bases). This CDR3 region has 15 residues. Germline CDR1 reads MNHNY; CDR2 reads SVGAGI (reference sequence). V lost 11 bases and J lost 4, with 21 bases in between. The CDR3 loop is CAARGRAGWGNTIYF. The DNA of the CDR3 is TGTGCCGCCCGGGGGCGGGCTGGATGGGGAAACACCATATATTTT.

This sequence joins TRBV6-6 and TRBJ2-3; TRBD2 matches 13 bases. The germline V gene encodes CDR1 MNHNY and CDR2 SVGAGI (reference sequence). The CDR3 sequence is 16 residues long. The V and J ends lost 5 bases and 6 bases, in that order; junction bases with no gene match: 8. The CDR3 region is CASSGRLAGGRDTQYF. The CDR3 DNA follows: TGTGCCAGCAGTGGCCGACTAGCGGGAGGCCGGGATACGCAGTATTTT.

This clone was found a few times. V gene TRBV28 combines with J gene TRBJ2-7; 7 bases are a match to TRBD1. Germline values: CDR1 MDHEN, CDR2 SYDVKM. The V gene end was trimmed by 6 bases and the J gene end by 2 bases; junction bases not matched to a gene: 4. This CDR3 spans 13 amino acids. CDR3 DNA sequence: TGTGCCAGCAGGGCCGGGACAGCCTACGAGCAGTACTTC. This encodes CASRAGTAYEQYF.

This clone was seen repeatedly, ten times or more. The chain couples TRBV7-2 to TRBJ2-1; D remains ambiguous. CDR3 length: 11 residues. CDR1 is SGHTA and CDR2 is FQGNSA in the germline V gene. V was clipped by 2 bases and J by 8 bases, with 4 bases between them. In nucleotides, the CDR3 is TGTGCCAGCAGCTTACATGATGAGCAGTTCTTC. Its protein product is CASSLHDEQFF.

In its sample, this clone was seen a few times. This chain uses TRBV28 with TRBJ2-7, with 16 bases lining up with TRBD2. V was pared by 5 bases and J by 6 bases, with 7 bases of the junction left unmatched. The CDR3 totals 16 residues. Germline loops: CDR1 MDHEN, CDR2 SYDVKM. CDR3 nucleotides: TGTGCCAGCAGTATCTCGGGACTAGCGGGAGGGAGCGAGCAGTACTTC. Protein sequence: CASSISGLAGGSEQYF.

This clone has more than one count but fewer than ten. The CDR3 protein is CASSLRVIGNGYTF. The CDR3 DNA reads TGTGCCAGCAGCTTACGTGTCATCGGAAATGGCTACACCTTC. The rearrangement uses TRBV7-9 and TRBJ1-2; D remains ambiguous. Trimming shortened V by 2 bases and J by 6 bases, and 13 bases separated the two germline ends. This CDR3 comprises 14 residues. From germline, CDR1 is SEHNR and CDR2 FQNEAQ (reference sequence).

The rearrangement links TRBV27 to TRBJ2-3, with 12 positions matching TRBD1. The V gene's germline CDR1 is MNHEY and CDR2 SMNVEV (reference sequence). Unmatched junction bases numbered 7, after V lost 4 bases and J lost 2 bases. The CDR3 has 17 residues. The CDR3 reads CASSSTGGQGATDTQYF. The DNA for the CDR3 is TGTGCCAGCAGTTCCACCGGGGGACAGGGGGCCACAGATACGCAGTATTTT.

This clone was counted a few times. The chain couples TRBV2 to TRBJ2-1; possibly TRBD2 for D (7 bases). Germline V gene data show CDR1 as SNHLY and CDR2 as FYNNEI. The V end lost 8 bases, the J end lost 5 bases, and 19 bases lay between the germline ends. This CDR3 contains 15 residues. DNA of the CDR3: TGTGCCAGCTACCGAAGGGGGGGGCTACACAATGAGCAGTTCTTC. Translation gives CASYRRGGLHNEQFF.

The genes are TRBV19 and TRBJ2-3, with 13 positions matching TRBD2. J lost 0 bases, V lost 6 bases, and 9 bases had no gene match. Per germline, CDR1 LNHDA and CDR2 SQIVND (reference sequence). The CDR3 sequence is 18 residues long. The CDR3 loop is CASSHTSGRARSTDTQYF. The CDR3 DNA sequence: TGTGCCAGTAGCCACACTAGCGGGAGGGCCCGCAGCACAGATACGCAGTATTTT.

This clone was counted only a few times. The chain joins TRBV7-9 to TRBJ2-1, with 7 bases identical to TRBD2. CDR1 SEHNR and CDR2 FQNEAQ come from the germline V gene (reference sequence). Losses at the gene ends were 3 bases for V and 3 bases for J; bases not matched to a gene: 8. The CDR3 has 16 amino acids. DNA of the CDR3: TGTGCCAGCAGCTTCAGGGCGGGAGTTCGCTACAATGAGCAGTTCTTC. Translation: CASSFRAGVRYNEQFF. Full variable domain (remainder filled in from reference TRBV7-9 and TRBJ2-1): DTGVSQNPRHKITKRGQNVTFRCDPISEHNRLYWYRQTLGQGPEFLTYFQNEAQLEKSRLLSDRFSAERPKGSFSTLEIQRTEQGDSAMYLCASSFRAGVRYNEQFFGPGTRLTVL.

This chain connects TRBV28 to TRBJ1-1; unclear D gene. With 2 bases removed from V and 4 bases from J, the gap between germline ends came to 14 bases. The CDR3 is made up of 15 amino acids. Germline V gene sequence: CDR1 MDHEN, CDR2 SYDVKM. The CDR3 reads CASSLGPWRGTEAFF. The CDR3 region has the DNA TGTGCCAGCAGTTTAGGCCCCTGGAGAGGCACTGAAGCTTTCTTT.

In its sample, this clone was seen a few times. The chain joins TRBV5-1 to TRBJ2-5, with TRBD1 identical over 7 bases. The CDR3 has 14 amino acids. In germline, CDR1 is SGHRS, CDR2 YFSETQ. The J segment lost 3 bases and the V segment lost 4 bases, leaving 6 bases of the junction unmatched. CDR3 DNA: TGCGCCAGCAGCGAAAACAGGGGAGAAGAGACCCAGTACTTC. Translated: CASSENRGEETQYF.

This clone has more than one count but fewer than ten. This chain joins TRBV6-5 and TRBJ2-7; D possibly corresponds to TRBD2 (6 bases). V lost 7 bases and J 3 bases, leaving 19 bases between the germline ends. This CDR3 is 15 amino acids long. Germline V gene data show CDR1 as MNHEY and CDR2 as SVGAGI. The CDR3 DNA sequence: TGTGCCAGCACTCAACTAGCATCCGTCCGCTACGAGCAGTACTTC. It codes for CASTQLASVRYEQYF.

This clone was observed a handful of times. The chain recombines TRBV21-1 with TRBJ2-3. TRBV21-1 is noted as a pseudogene. The CDR3 is 15 amino acids. This CDR3 reads CASSSSGPSTDTQYF. CDR3 DNA: TGTGCCAGCAGCAGTTCCGGGCCGAGCACAGATACGCAGTATTTT.

The chain joins TRBV4-2 to TRBJ2-3; 11 positions match TRBD2. The CDR3 runs to 16 residues. The trim removed 4 bases at V and 2 bases at J, leaving 5 bases unmatched. Germline CDR1 reads LGHNA; CDR2 reads YNFKEQ. CDR3 loop: CASSLATSGDTDTQYF. The DNA for the CDR3 is TGTGCCAGCAGCCTGGCGACTAGCGGGGACACAGATACGCAGTATTTT.

This clone was detected a few times. This chain links TRBV9 with TRBJ2-1, with 7 nucleotides matching TRBD2. This CDR3 is built from 14 residues. Germline loops: CDR1 SGDLS, CDR2 YYNGEE. V trimming: 3 bases; J trimming: 9 bases; junction bases outside the gene matches: 9. DNA of the CDR3: TGTGCCAGCAGCGGCATAGGGAGGGAGGGTGAGCAGTTCTTC. Translation gives CASSGIGREGEQFF.

The V call is TRBV5-1, the J call TRBJ2-1; D call uncertain. This CDR3 is built from 13 residues. Between the trimmed V and J ends, which lost 3 bases and 5 bases, there was a span of 9 bases. Germline values: CDR1 SGHRS, CDR2 YFSETQ. The CDR3 loop is CASSSDEHNEQFF. The CDR3 nucleotides are TGCGCCAGCAGCTCGGACGAACACAATGAGCAGTTCTTC.

The gene calls are TRBV5-6 and TRBJ2-7, with D tentatively TRBD1 or TRBD2 (5 bases each). The length of the CDR3 is 15 residues. V shed 1 base and J shed 0 bases, with 11 bases lying between them. Germline values: CDR1 SGHDT, CDR2 YYEEEE. DNA of the CDR3: TGTGCCAGCAGCTTGTACTCAGGGAGCTCCTACGAGCAGTACTTC. It codes for CASSLYSGSSYEQYF.

This clone was seen more than once but under ten times. The gene calls are TRBV20-1 and TRBJ2-1, with D hard to call. The germline V gene encodes CDR1 DFQATT and CDR2 SNEGSKA (reference sequence). The CDR3 has 11 residues. V was shortened by 7 bases and J by 4 bases, with 8 bases between the two germline ends. Here the CDR3 DNA reads TGCAGTGTATCGTTTTACAATGAGCAGTTCTTC. As protein: CSVSFYNEQFF.

This clone occurred a few times. This chain uses TRBV11-2 with TRBJ1-3, with no clear D. Germline V lookup: CDR1 SGHAT, CDR2 FQNNGV. Trimming stripped 1 base from V and 4 bases from J, with 8 bases between. The CDR3 is made up of 14 amino acids. CDR3 nucleotides: TGTGCCAGCAGCTTAGCGTCACAGGGAAACACCATATATTTT. Translated, it gives CASSLASQGNTIYF. The variable domain in full, completed from reference TRBV11-2 and TRBJ1-3, reads EAGVAQSPRYKIIEKRQSVAFWCNPISGHATLYWYQQILGQGPKLLIQFQNNGVVDDSQLPKDRFSAERLKGVDSTLKIQPAKLEDSAVYLCASSLASQGNTIYFGEGSWLTVV.

This clone was counted a few times. The chain has TRBV7-2 and TRBJ2-3; D not certain. The germline V gene has CDR1 SGHTA and CDR2 FQGNSA. The V and J ends lost 6 bases and 2 bases respectively, with 6 bases between them. CDR3 size: 12 residues. The CDR3 spells CASRTYTDTQYF. DNA for the CDR3: TGTGCCAGCAGAACATACACAGATACGCAGTATTTT.

The V gene is TRBV7-9, the J gene TRBJ2-1; D may be TRBD2 (6 bases). Germline CDR1 reads SEHNR; CDR2 reads FQNEAQ (reference sequence). V lost 6 bases and J lost 9, with 9 bases in between. The CDR3 is 11 residues long. This chain's CDR3 is CASRSEGEQFF. In DNA form, the CDR3 reads TGTGCCAGCAGATCGGAGGGTGAGCAGTTCTTC.